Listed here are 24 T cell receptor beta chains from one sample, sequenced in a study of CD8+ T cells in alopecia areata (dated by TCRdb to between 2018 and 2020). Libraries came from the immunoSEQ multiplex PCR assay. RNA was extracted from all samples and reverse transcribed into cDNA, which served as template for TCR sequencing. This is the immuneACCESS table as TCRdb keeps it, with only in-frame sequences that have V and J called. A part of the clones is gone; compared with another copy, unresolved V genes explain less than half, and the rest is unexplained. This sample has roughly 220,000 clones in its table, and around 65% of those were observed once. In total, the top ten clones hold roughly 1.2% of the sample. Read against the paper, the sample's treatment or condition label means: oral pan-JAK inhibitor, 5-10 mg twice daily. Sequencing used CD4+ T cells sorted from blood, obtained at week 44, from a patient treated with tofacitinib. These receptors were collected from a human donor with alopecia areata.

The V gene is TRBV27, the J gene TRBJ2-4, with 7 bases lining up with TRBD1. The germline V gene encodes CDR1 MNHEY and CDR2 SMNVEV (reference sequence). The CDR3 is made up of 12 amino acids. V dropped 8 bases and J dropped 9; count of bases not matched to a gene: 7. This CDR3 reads CASWDAGGIQYF. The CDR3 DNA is TGTGCCAGCTGGGATGCAGGGGGCATTCAGTACTTC.

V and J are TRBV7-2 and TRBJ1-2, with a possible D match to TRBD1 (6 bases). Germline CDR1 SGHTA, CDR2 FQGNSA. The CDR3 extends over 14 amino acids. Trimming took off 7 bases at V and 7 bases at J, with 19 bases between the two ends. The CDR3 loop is CASILTGSGLGYTF. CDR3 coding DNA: TGTGCCAGCATCCTAACAGGGAGTGGGCTTGGCTACACCTTC.

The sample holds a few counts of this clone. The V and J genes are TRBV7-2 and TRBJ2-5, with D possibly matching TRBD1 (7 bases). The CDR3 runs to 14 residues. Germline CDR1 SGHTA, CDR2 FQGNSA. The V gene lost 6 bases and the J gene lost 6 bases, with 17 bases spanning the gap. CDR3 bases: TGTGCCAGCAGTACCCGGCAGGGGGGAAAGACCCAGTACTTC. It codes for CASSTRQGGKTQYF.

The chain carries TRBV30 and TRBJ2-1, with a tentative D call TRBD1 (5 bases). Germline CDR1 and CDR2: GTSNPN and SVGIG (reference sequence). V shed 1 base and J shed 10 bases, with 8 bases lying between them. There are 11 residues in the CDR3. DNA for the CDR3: TGTGCCTGGAGTGGGGGCGTCGAGCAGTTCTTC. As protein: CAWSGGVEQFF.

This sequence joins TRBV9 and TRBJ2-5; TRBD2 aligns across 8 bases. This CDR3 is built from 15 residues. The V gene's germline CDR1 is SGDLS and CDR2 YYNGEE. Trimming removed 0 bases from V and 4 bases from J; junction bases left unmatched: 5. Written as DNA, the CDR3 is TGTGCCAGCAGCGTAGCGGGGGGGCCGAGAGAGACCCAGTACTTC. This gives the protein CASSVAGGPRETQYF.

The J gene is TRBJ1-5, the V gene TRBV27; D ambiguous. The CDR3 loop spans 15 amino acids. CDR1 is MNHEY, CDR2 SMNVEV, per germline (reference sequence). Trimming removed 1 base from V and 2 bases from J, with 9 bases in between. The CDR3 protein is CASSLLSGGNQPQHF. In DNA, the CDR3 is TGTGCCAGCAGTTTATTGAGCGGTGGCAATCAGCCCCAGCATTTT.

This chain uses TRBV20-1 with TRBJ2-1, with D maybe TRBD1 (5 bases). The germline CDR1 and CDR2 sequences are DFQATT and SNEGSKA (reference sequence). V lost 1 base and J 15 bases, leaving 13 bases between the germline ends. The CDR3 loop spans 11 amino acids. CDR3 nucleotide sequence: TGCAGTGCTAGAGGCGGCAGGGATGTGTTCTTC. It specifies CSARGGRDVFF.

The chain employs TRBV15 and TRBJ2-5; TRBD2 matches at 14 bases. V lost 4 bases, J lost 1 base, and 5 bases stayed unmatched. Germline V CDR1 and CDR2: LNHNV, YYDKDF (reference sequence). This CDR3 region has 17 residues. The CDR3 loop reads CATSKRTSGGFQETQYF. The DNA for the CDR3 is TGTGCCACCAGCAAAAGGACTAGCGGGGGGTTCCAAGAGACCCAGTACTTC.

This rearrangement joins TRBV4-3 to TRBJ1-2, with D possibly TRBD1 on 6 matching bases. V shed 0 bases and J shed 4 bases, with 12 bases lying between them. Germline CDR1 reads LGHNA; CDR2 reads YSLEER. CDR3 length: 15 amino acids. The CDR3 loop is CASSQEGGFSYGYTF. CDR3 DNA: TGCGCCAGCAGCCAAGAGGGGGGCTTCAGCTATGGCTACACCTTC.

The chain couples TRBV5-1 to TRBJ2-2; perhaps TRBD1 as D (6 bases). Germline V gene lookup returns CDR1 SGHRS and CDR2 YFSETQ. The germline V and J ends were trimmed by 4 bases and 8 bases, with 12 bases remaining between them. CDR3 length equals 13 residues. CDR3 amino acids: CASSIGQTGELFF. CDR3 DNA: TGCGCCAGCAGCATCGGACAGACAGGGGAGCTGTTTTTT.

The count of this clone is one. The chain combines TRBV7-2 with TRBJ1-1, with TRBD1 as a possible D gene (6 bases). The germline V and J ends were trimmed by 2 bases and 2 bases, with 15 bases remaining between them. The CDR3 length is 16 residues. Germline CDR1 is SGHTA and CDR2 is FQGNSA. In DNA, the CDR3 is TGTGCCAGCAGCTTAAGGTCCGACAGGACAAACACTGAAGCTTTCTTT. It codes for CASSLRSDRTNTEAFF.

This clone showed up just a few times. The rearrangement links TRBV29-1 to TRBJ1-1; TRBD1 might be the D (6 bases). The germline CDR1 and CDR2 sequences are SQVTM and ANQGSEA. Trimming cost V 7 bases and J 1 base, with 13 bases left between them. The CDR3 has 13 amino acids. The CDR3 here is CSAELQGNTEAFF. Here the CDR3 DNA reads TGCAGCGCCGAATTACAGGGGAACACTGAAGCTTTCTTT.

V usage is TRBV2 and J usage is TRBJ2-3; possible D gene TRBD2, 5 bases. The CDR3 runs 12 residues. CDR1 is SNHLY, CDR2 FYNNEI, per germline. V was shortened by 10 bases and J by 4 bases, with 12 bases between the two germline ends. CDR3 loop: CATNRGSDTQYF. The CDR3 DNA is TGTGCCACCAACCGGGGTTCAGATACGCAGTATTTT.

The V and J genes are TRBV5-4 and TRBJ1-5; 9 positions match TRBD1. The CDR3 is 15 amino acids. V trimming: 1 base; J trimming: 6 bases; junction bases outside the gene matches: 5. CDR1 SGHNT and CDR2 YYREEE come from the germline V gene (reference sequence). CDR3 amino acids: CASSLWGTGSQPQHF. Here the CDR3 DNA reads TGTGCCAGCAGCTTGTGGGGGACAGGGTCTCAGCCCCAGCATTTT.

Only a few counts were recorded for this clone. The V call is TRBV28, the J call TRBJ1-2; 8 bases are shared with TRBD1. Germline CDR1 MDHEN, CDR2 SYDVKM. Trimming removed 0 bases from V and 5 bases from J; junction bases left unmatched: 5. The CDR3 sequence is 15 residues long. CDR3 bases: TGTGCCAGCAGTTTATGGCAGGGGGCTGGGTATGGCTACACCTTC. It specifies CASSLWQGAGYGYTF.

CDR3 bases: TGTGCCAGCAGGTTGGGGGTTCTAGACACTGAAGCTTTCTTT. It encodes CASRLGVLDTEAFF. The chain is built from TRBV7-2 and TRBJ1-1, with a tentative D call TRBD1 (5 bases). This CDR3 spans 14 amino acids. Per germline, CDR1 SGHTA and CDR2 FQGNSA. The V end was cut by 6 bases, the J end by 3 bases, with 14 bases between.

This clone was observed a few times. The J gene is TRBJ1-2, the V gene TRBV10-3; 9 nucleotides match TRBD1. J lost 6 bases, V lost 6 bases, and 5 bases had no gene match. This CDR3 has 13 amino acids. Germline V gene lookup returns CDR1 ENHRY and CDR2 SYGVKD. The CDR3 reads CAIRGQGGNGYTF. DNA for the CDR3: TGTGCCATCAGGGGACAGGGAGGGAATGGCTACACCTTC.

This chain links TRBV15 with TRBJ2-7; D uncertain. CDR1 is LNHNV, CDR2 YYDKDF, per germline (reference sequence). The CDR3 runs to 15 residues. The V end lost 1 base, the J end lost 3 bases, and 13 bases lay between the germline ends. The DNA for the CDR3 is TGTGCCACCAGCAGAGGGACGGTGGCCAGCTACGAGCAGTACTTC. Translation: CATSRGTVASYEQYF.

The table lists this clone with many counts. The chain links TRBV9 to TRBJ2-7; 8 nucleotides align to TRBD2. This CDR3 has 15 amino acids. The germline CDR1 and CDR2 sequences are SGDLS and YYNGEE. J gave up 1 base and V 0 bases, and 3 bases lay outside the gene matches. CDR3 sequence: CASSVGRGGSYEQYF. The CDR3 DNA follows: TGTGCCAGCAGCGTAGGCCGGGGGGGATCCTACGAGCAGTACTTC.

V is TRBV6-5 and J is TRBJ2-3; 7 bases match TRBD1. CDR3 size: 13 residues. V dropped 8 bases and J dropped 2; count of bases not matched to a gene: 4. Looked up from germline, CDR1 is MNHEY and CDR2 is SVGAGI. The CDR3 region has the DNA TGTGCCAGCCGGGACAGAGACACAGATACGCAGTATTTT. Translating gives CASRDRDTDTQYF.

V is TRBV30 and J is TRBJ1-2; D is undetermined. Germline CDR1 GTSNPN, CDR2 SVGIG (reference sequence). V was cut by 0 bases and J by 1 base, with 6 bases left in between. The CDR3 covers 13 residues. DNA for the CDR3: TGTGCCTGGAGTGTACAAGTTAACTATGGCTACACCTTC. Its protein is CAWSVQVNYGYTF.

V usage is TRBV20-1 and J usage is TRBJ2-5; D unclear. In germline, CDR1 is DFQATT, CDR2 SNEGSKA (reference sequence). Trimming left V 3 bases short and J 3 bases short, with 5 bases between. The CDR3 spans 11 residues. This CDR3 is CSASRKETQYF. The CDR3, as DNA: TGCAGTGCTAGCCGGAAAGAGACCCAGTACTTC.

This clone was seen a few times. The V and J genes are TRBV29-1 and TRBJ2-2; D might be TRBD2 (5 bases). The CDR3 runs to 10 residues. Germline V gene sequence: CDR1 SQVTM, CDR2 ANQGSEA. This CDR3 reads CAGDSGELFF. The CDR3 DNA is TGCGCCGGGGATTCCGGGGAGCTGTTTTTT.

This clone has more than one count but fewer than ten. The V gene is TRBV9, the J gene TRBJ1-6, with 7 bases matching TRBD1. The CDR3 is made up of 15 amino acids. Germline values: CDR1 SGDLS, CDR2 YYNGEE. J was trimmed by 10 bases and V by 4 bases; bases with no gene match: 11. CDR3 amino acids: CASSRDSFEKSPLHF. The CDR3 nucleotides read TGTGCCAGCAGCAGGGACAGTTTCGAAAAATCACCCCTCCACTTT. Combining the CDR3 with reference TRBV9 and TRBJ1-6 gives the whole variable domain DSGVTQTPKHLITATGQRVTLRCSPRSGDLSVYWYQQSLDQGLQFLIQYYNGEERAKGNILERFSAQQFPDLHSELNLSSLELGDSALYFCASSRDSFEKSPLHFGNGTRLTVT.